This T cell receptor (beta chain) was recovered during a study of blood T cell repertoires in COVID-19. Original analysis: How many nucleated cells were present was estimated from reference gene primer amplification. TCRdb keeps only in-frame clones here, not all; method: immunoSEQ multiplex PCR. Clone size and V and J calls were adopted from that table, with D and trimming inferred from the DNA. The sample lists tens of thousands of clones; 80% to 90% were seen once. The CDR3 sequence is 13 residues long. V dropped 4 bases and J dropped 8; count of bases not matched to a gene: 6. Germline V lookup: CDR1 SGHRS, CDR2 YFSETQ.

The source is a human donor in a cohort sampled during active COVID-19. The rearrangement uses TRBV5-1 and TRBJ1-2; TRBD1 matches at 9 bases. Specimen: peripheral blood. The CDR3 coding sequence is TGCGCCAGCAGCCCCGGACAGGGGAGAGGCTACACCTTC. It codes for CASSPGQGRGYTF.